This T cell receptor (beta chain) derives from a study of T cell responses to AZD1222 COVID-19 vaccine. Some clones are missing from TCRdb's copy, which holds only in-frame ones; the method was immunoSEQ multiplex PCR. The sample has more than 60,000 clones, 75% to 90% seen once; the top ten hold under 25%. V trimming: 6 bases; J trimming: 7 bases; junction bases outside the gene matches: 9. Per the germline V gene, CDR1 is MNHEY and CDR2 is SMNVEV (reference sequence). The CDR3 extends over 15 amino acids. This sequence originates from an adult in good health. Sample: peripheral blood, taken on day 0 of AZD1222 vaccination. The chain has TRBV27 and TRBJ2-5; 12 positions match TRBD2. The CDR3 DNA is TGTGCCAGCAGCGGGGAGACTAGCGGGAGTTGGACCCAGTACTTC. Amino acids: CASSGETSGSWTQYF.